Listed below are T cell receptor beta chains from one sample, sequenced in a study of T cell responses to AZD1222 COVID-19 vaccine. The repertoire was sequenced with immunoSEQ multiplex PCR; TCRdb's copy has only in-frame clones and lacks some. The data show about 180,000 clones, 90% seen once. Here the sequenced sample was peripheral blood, taken on day 0 of AZD1222 vaccination. The receptors originated from an adult in good health. The CDR3 runs from the conserved cysteine through the conserved F or W. The D gene is left open where the match is weak. Where a row states a size, it is once, few, many or the class of an expanded clone; other rows omit it.

j_gene	abundance	v_gene	d_gene	len	CDR3aa	CDR3nt
TRBJ2-1	NA	TRBV19	NA	12	CASSIWGGEQFF	TGTGCCAGTAGTATATGGGGTGGTGAGCAGTTCTTC
TRBJ2-7	once	TRBV4-3	NA	14	CASSRTQGPYEQYF	TGCGCCAGCAGCCGCACACAGGGTCCCTACGAGCAGTACTTC
TRBJ1-5	NA	TRBV2	NA	17	CARRPGGGSVSNQPQHF	TGTGCCCGCAGGCCCGGGGGGGGGAGTGTTAGCAATCAGCCCCAGCATTTT
TRBJ2-1	NA	TRBV14	NA	15	CASSRQTRSYNEQFF	TGTGCCAGCAGCCGACAGACTCGCTCCTACAATGAGCAGTTCTTC
TRBJ2-2	NA	TRBV5-4	NA	13	CASSPPGVGELFF	TGTGCCAGCAGCCCCCCCGGGGTCGGGGAGCTGTTTTTT
TRBJ2-1	NA	TRBV10-3	TRBD2	14	CAIREGLAGGEQFF	TGTGCCATCAGAGAAGGACTAGCGGGGGGCGAGCAGTTCTTC
TRBJ2-3	NA	TRBV9	NA	13	CASGGRAADTQYF	TGTGCCAGCGGGGGGAGAGCTGCAGATACGCAGTATTTT
TRBJ2-1	NA	TRBV19	TRBD2	16	CATAPTGGSSYNEQFF	TGTGCCACCGCTCCTACGGGGGGGAGCTCCTACAATGAGCAGTTCTTC
TRBJ1-2	NA	TRBV5-1	NA	14	CASSSGTTSRGYTF	TGCGCCAGCAGCTCCGGGACTACCTCGAGGGGCTACACCTTC
TRBJ2-7	NA	TRBV19	TRBD1	13	CASGQGEGYEQYF	TGTGCCAGTGGACAGGGGGAGGGATACGAGCAGTACTTC
TRBJ1-1	NA	TRBV29-1	NA	12	CSVDGEGSEAFF	TGCAGCGTTGATGGCGAGGGCTCTGAAGCTTTCTTT
TRBJ2-1	NA	TRBV6-5	NA	13	CASSSLGSNEQFF	TGTGCCAGCAGTTCCTTAGGGTCCAATGAGCAGTTCTTC
TRBJ1-6	NA	TRBV27	NA	14	CASSQGQLNSPLHF	TGTGCCAGCAGCCAAGGACAGCTTAATTCACCCCTCCACTTT
TRBJ1-3	NA	TRBV6-5	NA	15	CASSSLSVSGNTIYF	TGTGCCAGCAGTTCATTAAGTGTCTCTGGAAACACCATATATTTT
TRBJ2-3	NA	TRBV3-1/TRBV3-2	NA	14	CASSLGGFTDTQYF	TGTGCCAGCAGCCTAGGGGGGTTCACAGATACGCAGTATTTT
TRBJ2-3	NA	TRBV13	NA	14	CASIVLASTDTQYF	TGTGCCAGCATTGTTCTAGCGTCCACAGATACGCAGTATTTT
TRBJ2-6	NA	TRBV5-4	TRBD1	15	CAGGQAFAGANVLTF	TGTGCCGGGGGACAGGCATTCGCTGGGGCCAACGTCCTGACTTTC
TRBJ1-2	NA	TRBV6-5	NA	11	CATRGGQGYTF	TGTGCCACCCGGGGGGGGCAAGGCTACACCTTC
TRBJ2-1	NA	TRBV6-5	NA	14	CASSQTGASGEQFF	TGTGCCAGCAGCCAGACTGGTGCGTCCGGTGAGCAGTTCTTC
TRBJ2-7	NA	TRBV6-5	TRBD2	15	CASSPRGSGVSEQYF	TGTGCCAGCAGTCCCCGAGGTAGCGGGGTCTCCGAGCAGTACTTC
TRBJ2-5	NA	TRBV4-3	NA	14	CASSNGRGRKTQYF	TGCGCCAGCAGCAACGGGAGGGGGCGTAAGACCCAGTACTTC
TRBJ2-7	NA	TRBV5-4	NA	15	CASSLRSQGSYEQYF	TGTGCCAGCAGCTTGAGAAGTCAGGGATCCTACGAGCAGTACTTC
TRBJ2-7	NA	TRBV7-2	TRBD2	17	CASSLASGGFTSYEQYF	TGTGCCAGCAGCTTAGCTAGCGGGGGTTTCACTTCCTACGAGCAGTACTTC
TRBJ2-1	NA	TRBV4-2	TRBD2	17	CASSQDRAGGPMNEQFF	TGTGCCAGCAGCCAAGATCGGGCGGGGGGGCCGATGAATGAGCAGTTCTTC
TRBJ1-2	NA	TRBV5-1	TRBD1	14	CASSLGQGFRGYTF	TGCGCCAGCAGCTTGGGACAGGGGTTTCGTGGCTACACCTTC
TRBJ1-1	NA	TRBV6-1	NA	14	CASSDRGGNTEAFF	TGTGCCAGCAGTGACAGGGGTGGGAACACTGAAGCTTTCTTT
TRBJ2-7	NA	TRBV5-1	NA	13	CASSLDNGYEQYF	TGCGCCAGCAGCTTGGATAACGGCTACGAGCAGTACTTC
TRBJ1-1	once	TRBV30	TRBD1	13	CAWSETGTTEAFF	TGTGCCTGGAGTGAGACAGGGACCACTGAAGCTTTCTTT
TRBJ2-7	once	TRBV5-1	TRBD1	12	CASSQDRVEQYF	TGCGCCAGCAGCCAGGACAGGGTCGAGCAGTACTTC
TRBJ1-1	NA	TRBV7-9	NA	14	CASSPDGSNTEAFF	TGTGCCAGCAGCCCGGACGGGTCGAACACTGAAGCTTTCTTT
TRBJ2-7	NA	TRBV4-3	NA	13	CASSQESGHEQYF	TGCGCCAGCAGCCAAGAATCAGGCCACGAGCAGTACTTC
TRBJ2-1	NA	TRBV30	NA	14	CAWSVPQLGDEQFF	TGTGCCTGGAGTGTACCCCAACTCGGCGATGAGCAGTTCTTC
TRBJ2-5	NA	TRBV9	NA	14	CASSAGALQETQYF	TGTGCCAGCAGCGCCGGGGCCTTGCAAGAGACCCAGTACTTC
TRBJ1-6	NA	TRBV21-1	NA	16	CASSEGRSSYNSPLHF	TGTGCCAGCAGCGAAGGCAGGAGCTCCTATAATTCACCCCTCCACTTT
TRBJ2-1	NA	TRBV5-1	TRBD2	15	CASSPRTSGDTEQFF	TGCGCCAGCAGCCCCAGGACTAGCGGGGACACTGAGCAGTTCTTC
TRBJ2-2	NA	TRBV7-3	NA	13	CASSSGNTGELFF	TGTGCCAGCAGCTCCGGGAACACCGGGGAGCTGTTTTTT
TRBJ2-7	NA	TRBV12-5	NA	12	CASGLRLGEQYF	TGTGCTAGTGGTCTGAGACTTGGCGAGCAGTACTTC
TRBJ2-2	NA	TRBV5-4	NA	16	CASSPEGSGNTGELFF	TGTGCCAGCAGCCCCGAGGGGTCAGGGAACACCGGGGAGCTGTTTTTT
TRBJ1-5	NA	TRBV18	NA	19	CASSPARIREGRPNQPQHF	TGTGCCAGCTCACCCGCCAGAATCCGGGAGGGCCGCCCTAATCAGCCCCAGCATTTT
TRBJ2-7	NA	TRBV7-2	NA	13	CASSLDTRYEQYF	TGTGCCAGCAGCTTAGACACCCGCTACGAGCAGTACTTC
TRBJ1-5	NA	TRBV6-5	NA	12	CASSRQDQPQHF	TGTGCCAGCAGTCGACAGGATCAGCCCCAGCATTTT